This T cell receptor (beta chain) was retrieved from a study of T cells in Graves' hyperthyroidism and ophthalmopathy. This clonotype was detected many times. RNA transcripts served as the template for amplifying TCR beta CDR3 regions. Researchers ran a first-round RT-PCR on the TCR CDR3 using the HTBI primer set. MiXCR, applied by TCRdb to the multiplex PCR reads, yields one record per CDR3 protein. The sample consists of about 600,000 distinct CDR3 sequences, about 14% of them appearing once. This CDR3 is 19 amino acids long. Germline-derived CDR1 and CDR2 are MNHEY and SVGEGT. Trimming removed 0 bases from V and 1 base from J, with 18 bases in between.

Sequencing was carried out using blood. This sequence was found in a woman aged 45-65 years with Graves' ophthalmopathy. This rearrangement joins TRBV6-2 or TRBV6-3 to TRBJ2-2; a possible D gene is TRBD1 (5 bases). The CDR3 is CASSYSAGFWQRNTGELFF. CDR3 in DNA: TGTGCCAGCAGTTACTCGGCAGGGTTTTGGCAGCGGAACACCGGGGAGCTGTTTTTT.